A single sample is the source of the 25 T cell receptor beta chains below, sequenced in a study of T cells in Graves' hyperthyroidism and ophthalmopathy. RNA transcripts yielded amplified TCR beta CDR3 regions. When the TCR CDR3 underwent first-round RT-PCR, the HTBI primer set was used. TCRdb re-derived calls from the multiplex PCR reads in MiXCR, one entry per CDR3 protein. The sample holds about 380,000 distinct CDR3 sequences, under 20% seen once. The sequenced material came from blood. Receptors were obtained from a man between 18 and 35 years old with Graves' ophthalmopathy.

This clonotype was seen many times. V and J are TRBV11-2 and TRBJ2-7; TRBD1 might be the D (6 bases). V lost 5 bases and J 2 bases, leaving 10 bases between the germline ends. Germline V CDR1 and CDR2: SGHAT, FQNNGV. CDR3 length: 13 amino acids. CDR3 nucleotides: TGTGCCAGCAGCCGGGGACACCCCTACGAGCAGTACTTC. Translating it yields CASSRGHPYEQYF. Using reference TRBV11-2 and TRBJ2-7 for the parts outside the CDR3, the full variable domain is EAGVAQSPRYKIIEKRQSVAFWCNPISGHATLYWYQQILGQGPKLLIQFQNNGVVDDSQLPKDRFSAERLKGVDSTLKIQPAKLEDSAVYLCASSRGHPYEQYFGPGTRLTVT.

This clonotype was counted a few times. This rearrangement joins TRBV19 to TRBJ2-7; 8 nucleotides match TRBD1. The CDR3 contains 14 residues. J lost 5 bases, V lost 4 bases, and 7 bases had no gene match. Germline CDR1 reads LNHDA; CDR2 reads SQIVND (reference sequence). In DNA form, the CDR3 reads TGTGCCAGTAGTACCCCCGGGACAGGTGACGAGCAGTACTTC. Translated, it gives CASSTPGTGDEQYF.

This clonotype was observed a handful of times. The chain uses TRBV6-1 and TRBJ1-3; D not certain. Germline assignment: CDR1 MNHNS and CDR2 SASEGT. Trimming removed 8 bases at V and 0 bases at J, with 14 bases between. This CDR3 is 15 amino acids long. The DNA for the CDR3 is TGTGCCAGCTGCCAAGACGAAGCCTCTGGAAACACCATATATTTT. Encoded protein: CASCQDEASGNTIYF.

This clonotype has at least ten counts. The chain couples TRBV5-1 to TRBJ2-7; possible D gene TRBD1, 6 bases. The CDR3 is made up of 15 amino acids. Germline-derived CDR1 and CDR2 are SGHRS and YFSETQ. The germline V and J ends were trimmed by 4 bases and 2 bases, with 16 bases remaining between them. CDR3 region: CASSPASGQTYEQYF. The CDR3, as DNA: TGCGCCAGCAGCCCAGCGAGCGGACAGACCTACGAGCAGTACTTC.

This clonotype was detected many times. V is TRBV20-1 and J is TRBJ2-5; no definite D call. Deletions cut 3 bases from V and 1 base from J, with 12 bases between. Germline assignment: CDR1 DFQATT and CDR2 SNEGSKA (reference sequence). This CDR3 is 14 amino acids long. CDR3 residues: CSARVRAFQETQYF. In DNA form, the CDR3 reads TGCAGTGCTAGGGTCCGGGCATTCCAAGAGACCCAGTACTTC.

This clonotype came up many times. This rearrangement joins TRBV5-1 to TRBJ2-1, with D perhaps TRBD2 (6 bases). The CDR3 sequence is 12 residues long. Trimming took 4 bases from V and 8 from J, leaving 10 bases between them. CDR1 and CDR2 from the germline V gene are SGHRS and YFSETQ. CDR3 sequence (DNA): TGCGCCAGCAGCGGGGGGTACGATGAGCAGTTCTTC. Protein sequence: CASSGGYDEQFF.

The DNA for the CDR3 is TGCGCCAGCAGAACTCTACGGTTCAGCACAGATACGCAGTATTTT. Protein: CASRTLRFSTDTQYF. This chain connects TRBV5-1 to TRBJ2-3; D remains ambiguous. CDR1 and CDR2 (germline): SGHRS, YFSETQ. CDR3 length: 15 amino acids. Trimming left V 5 bases short and J 0 bases short, with 13 bases between.

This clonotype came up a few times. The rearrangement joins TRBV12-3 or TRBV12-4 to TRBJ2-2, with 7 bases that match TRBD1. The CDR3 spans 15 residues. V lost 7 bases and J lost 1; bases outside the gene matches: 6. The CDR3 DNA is TGTGCCAGCACCGGGACAGCTAAGAACACCGGGGAGCTGTTTTTT. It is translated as CASTGTAKNTGELFF.

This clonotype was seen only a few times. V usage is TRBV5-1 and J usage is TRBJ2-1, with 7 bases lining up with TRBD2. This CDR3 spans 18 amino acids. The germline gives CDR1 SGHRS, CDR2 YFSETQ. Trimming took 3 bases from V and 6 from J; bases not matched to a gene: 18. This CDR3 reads CASSSYPSGTTYSNEQFF. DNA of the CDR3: TGCGCCAGCAGCTCTTACCCATCCGGGACTACCTATAGCAATGAGCAGTTCTTC.

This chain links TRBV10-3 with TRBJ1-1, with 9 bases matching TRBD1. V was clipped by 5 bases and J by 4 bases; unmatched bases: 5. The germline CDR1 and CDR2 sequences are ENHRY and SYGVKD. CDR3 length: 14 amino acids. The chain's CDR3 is CAISPGQGVTEAFF. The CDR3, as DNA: TGTGCCATCAGTCCGGGACAGGGAGTCACTGAAGCTTTCTTT.

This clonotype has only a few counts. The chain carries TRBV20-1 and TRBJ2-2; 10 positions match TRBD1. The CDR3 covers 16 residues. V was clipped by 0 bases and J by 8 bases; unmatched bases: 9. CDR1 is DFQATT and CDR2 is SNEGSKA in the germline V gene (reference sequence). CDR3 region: CSARDPGQGNRGELFF. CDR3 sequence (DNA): TGCAGTGCTAGAGACCCGGGACAGGGGAACCGGGGGGAGCTGTTTTTT.

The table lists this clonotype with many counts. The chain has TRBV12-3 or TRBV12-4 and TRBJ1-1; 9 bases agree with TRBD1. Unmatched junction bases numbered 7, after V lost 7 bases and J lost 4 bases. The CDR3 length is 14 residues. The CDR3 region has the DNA TGTGCCAGCACAAGGACAGGGGTCGGCACTGAAGCTTTCTTT. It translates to CASTRTGVGTEAFF.

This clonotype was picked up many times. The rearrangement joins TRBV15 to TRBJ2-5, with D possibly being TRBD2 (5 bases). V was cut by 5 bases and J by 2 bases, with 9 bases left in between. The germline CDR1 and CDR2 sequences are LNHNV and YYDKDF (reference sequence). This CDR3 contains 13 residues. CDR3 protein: CATSARRQETQYF. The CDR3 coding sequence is TGTGCCACCAGCGCCCGGAGGCAAGAGACCCAGTACTTC.

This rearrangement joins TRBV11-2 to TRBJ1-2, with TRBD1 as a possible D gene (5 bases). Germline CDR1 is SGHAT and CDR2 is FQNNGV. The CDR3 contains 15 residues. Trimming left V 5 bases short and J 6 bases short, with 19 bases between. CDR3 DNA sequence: TGTGCCAGCAGCCCTGGGGGGAAGACGCAGGATGGCTACACCTTC. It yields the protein CASSPGGKTQDGYTF.

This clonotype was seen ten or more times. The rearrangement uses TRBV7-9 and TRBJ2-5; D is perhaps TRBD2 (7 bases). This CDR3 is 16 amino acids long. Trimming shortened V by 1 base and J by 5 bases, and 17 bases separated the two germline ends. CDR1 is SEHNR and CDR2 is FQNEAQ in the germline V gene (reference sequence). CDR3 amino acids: CASSLGLVGGVETQYF. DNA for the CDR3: TGTGCCAGCAGCTTAGGACTCGTAGGGGGGGTCGAGACCCAGTACTTC.

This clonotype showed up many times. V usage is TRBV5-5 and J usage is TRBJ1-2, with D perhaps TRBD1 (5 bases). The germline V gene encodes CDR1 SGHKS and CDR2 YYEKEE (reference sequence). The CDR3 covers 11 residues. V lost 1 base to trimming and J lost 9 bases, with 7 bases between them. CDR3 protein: CASSLTGSYTF. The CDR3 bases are TGTGCCAGCAGCTTGACAGGCAGCTACACCTTC.

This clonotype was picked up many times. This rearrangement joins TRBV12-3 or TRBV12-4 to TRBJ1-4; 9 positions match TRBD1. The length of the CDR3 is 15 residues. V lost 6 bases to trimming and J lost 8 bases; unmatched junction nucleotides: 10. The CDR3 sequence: CASSLITGGREKLFF. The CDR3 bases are TGTGCCAGCAGCTTAATAACAGGGGGCAGGGAAAAACTGTTTTTT.

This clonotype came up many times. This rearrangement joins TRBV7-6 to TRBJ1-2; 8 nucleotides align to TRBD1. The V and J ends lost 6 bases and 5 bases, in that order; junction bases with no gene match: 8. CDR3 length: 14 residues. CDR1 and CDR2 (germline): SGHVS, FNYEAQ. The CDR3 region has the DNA TGTGCCAGCAGGAAGACAGGGGAGGGGTATGGCTACACCTTC. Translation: CASRKTGEGYGYTF.

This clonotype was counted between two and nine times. CDR3 DNA sequence: TGTGCCAGCAGCGAAACCGGGACTAGCGGTAGCACAGATACGCAGTATTTT. Its translation: CASSETGTSGSTDTQYF. The V and J genes are TRBV7-3 and TRBJ2-3; 11 nucleotides agree with TRBD2. The CDR3 contains 17 residues. V was clipped by 5 bases and J by 0 bases; unmatched bases: 7. Germline assignment: CDR1 SGHTA and CDR2 FQGTGA.

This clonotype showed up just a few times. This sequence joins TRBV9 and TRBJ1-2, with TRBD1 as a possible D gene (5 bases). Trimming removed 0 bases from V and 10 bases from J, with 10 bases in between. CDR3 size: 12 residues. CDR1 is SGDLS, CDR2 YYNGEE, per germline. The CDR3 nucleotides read TGTGCCAGCAGCGTAGAGTCGGGGGTCTACACCTTC. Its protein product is CASSVESGVYTF. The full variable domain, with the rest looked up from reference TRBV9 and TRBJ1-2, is DSGVTQTPKHLITATGQRVTLRCSPRSGDLSVYWYQQSLDQGLQFLIQYYNGEERAKGNILERFSAQQFPDLHSELNLSSLELGDSALYFCASSVESGVYTFGSGTRLTVV.

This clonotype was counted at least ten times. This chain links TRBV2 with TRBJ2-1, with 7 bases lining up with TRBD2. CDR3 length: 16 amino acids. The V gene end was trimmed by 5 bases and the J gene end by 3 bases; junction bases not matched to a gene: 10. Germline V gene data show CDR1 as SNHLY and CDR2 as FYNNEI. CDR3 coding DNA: TGTGCCAGCAGTAGCGGACTAGTTGTCGGCTACAATGAGCAGTTCTTC. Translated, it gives CASSSGLVVGYNEQFF.

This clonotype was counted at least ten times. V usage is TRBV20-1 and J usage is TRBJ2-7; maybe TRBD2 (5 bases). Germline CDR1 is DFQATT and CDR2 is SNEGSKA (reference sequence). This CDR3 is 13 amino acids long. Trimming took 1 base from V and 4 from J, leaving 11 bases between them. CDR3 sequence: CSARVAGSYEQYF. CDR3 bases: TGCAGTGCTAGAGTGGCGGGCTCATACGAGCAGTACTTC.

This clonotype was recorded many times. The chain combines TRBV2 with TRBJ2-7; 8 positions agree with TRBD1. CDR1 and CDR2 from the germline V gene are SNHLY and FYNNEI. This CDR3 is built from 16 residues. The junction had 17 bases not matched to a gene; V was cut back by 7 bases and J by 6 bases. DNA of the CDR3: TGTGCCAGCACTACCGCTTTGGGCGGCAGGGGGCGCGAGCAGTACTTC. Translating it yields CASTTALGGRGREQYF. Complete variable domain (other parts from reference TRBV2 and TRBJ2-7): EPEVTQTPSHQVTQMGQEVILRCVPISNHLYFYWYRQILGQKVEFLVSFYNNEISEKSEIFDDQFSVERPDGSNFTLKIRSTKLEDSAMYFCASTTALGGRGREQYFGPGTRLTVT.

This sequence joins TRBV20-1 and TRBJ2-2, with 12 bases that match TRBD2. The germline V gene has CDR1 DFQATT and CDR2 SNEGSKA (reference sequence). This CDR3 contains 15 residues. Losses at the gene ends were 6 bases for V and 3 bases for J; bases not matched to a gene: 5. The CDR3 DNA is TGCAGTGCGGCCGGGACTAGCGGGTACACCGGGGAGCTGTTTTTT. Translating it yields CSAAGTSGYTGELFF.

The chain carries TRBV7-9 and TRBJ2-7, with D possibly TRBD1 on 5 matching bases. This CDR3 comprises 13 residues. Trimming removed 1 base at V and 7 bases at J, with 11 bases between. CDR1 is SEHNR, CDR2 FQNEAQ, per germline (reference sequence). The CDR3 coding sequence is TGTGCCAGCAGCTTAGGCAGGGAAGGGGAGCAGTACTTC. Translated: CASSLGREGEQYF.